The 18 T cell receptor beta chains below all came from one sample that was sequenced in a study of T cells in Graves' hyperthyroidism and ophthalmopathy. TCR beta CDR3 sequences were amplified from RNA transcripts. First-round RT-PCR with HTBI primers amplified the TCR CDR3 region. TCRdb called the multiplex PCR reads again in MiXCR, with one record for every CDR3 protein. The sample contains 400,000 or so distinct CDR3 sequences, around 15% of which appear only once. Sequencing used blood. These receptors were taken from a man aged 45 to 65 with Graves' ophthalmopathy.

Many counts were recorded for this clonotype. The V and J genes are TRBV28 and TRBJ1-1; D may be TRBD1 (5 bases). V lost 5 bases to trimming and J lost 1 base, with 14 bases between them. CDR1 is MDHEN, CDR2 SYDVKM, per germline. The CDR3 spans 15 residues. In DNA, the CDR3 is TGTGCCAGCAGTCCCCCGGGACGGCCGAACACTGAAGCTTTCTTT. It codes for CASSPPGRPNTEAFF. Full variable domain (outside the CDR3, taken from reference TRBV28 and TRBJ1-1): DVKVTQSSRYLVKRTGEKVFLECVQDMDHENMFWYRQDPGLGLRLIYFSYDVKMKEKGDIPEGYSVSREKKERFSLILESASTNQTSMYLCASSPPGRPNTEAFFGQGTRLTVV.

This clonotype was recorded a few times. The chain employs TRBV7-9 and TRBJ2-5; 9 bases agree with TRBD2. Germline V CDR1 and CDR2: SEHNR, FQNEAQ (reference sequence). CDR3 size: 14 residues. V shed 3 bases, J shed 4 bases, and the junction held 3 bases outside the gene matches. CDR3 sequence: CASSFLAGAETQYF. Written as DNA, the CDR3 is TGTGCCAGCAGCTTTTTAGCGGGGGCAGAGACCCAGTACTTC.

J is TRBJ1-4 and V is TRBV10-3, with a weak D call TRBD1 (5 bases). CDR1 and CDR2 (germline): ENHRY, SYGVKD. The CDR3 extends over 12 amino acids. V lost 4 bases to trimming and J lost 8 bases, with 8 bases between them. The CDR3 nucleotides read TGTGCCATCAGTGTTTCAGGGGAAAAACTGTTTTTT. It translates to CAISVSGEKLFF.

CDR3 sequence: CASRKGQGVETQYF. The CDR3, as DNA: TGTGCCAGCAGAAAAGGACAGGGCGTTGAGACCCAGTACTTC. The V and J genes are TRBV6-1 and TRBJ2-5; 8 bases match TRBD1. This CDR3 is 14 amino acids long. Per the germline V gene, CDR1 is MNHNS and CDR2 is SASEGT. The trim removed 6 bases at V and 5 bases at J, leaving 8 bases unmatched.

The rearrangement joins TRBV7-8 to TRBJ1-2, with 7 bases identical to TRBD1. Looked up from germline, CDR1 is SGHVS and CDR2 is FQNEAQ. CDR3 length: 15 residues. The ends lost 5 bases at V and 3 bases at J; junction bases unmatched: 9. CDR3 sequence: CASSPRVGTDYGYTF. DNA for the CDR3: TGTGCCAGCAGCCCACGGGTAGGGACAGACTATGGCTACACCTTC.

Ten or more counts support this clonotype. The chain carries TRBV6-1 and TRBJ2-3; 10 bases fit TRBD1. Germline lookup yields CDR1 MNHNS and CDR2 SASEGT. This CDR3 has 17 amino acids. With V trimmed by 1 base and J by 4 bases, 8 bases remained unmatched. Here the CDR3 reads CASSEGLWDRGADTQYF. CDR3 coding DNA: TGTGCCAGCAGTGAAGGGCTTTGGGACAGGGGCGCAGATACGCAGTATTTT.

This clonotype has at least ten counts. The CDR3 loop is CSASGIYEQYF. The CDR3 DNA reads TGCAGTGCTAGTGGTATTTACGAGCAGTACTTC. The V and J genes are TRBV20-1 and TRBJ2-7; D ambiguous. CDR1 is DFQATT and CDR2 is SNEGSKA in the germline V gene (reference sequence). V dropped 3 bases and J dropped 4 bases, with 7 bases sitting between them. The CDR3 is made up of 11 amino acids.

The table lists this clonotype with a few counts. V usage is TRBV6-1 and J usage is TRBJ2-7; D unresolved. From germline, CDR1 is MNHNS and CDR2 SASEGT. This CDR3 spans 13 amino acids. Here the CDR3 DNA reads TGTGCTACCACCTACCCCGGCTCCTACGAGCAGTACTTC. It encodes CATTYPGSYEQYF.

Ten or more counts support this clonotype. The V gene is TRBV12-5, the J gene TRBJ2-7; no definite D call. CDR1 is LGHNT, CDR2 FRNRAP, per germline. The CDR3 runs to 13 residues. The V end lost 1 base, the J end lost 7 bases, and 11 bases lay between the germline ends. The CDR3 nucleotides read TGTGCTAGTGGTTTGGCACCACCCGGGGAGCAGTACTTC. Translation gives CASGLAPPGEQYF.

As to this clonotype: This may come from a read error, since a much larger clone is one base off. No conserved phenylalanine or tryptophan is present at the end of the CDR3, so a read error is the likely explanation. CDR3 DNA sequence: TGTGCCATCAGTGTTGGAGAGGAGTACGAGCAGTACTTG. This translates into CAISVGEEYEQYL. V gene TRBV10-3 combines with J gene TRBJ2-7; D unresolved. Germline CDR1 and CDR2: ENHRY and SYGVKD. CDR3 length equals 13 residues. Trimming left V 4 bases short and J 4 bases short, with 11 bases between.

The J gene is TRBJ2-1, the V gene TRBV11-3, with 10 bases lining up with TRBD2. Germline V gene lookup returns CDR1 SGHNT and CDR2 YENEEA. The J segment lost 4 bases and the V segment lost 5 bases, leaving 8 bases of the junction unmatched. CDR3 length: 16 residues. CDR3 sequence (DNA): TGTGCCAGCAGCCAAGCTCCTAGCGGGAGTTACAATGAGCAGTTCTTC. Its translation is CASSQAPSGSYNEQFF. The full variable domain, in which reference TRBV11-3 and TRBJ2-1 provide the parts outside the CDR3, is EAGVVQSPRYKIIEKKQPVAFWCNPISGHNTLYWYLQNLGQGPELLIRYENEEAVDDSQLPKDRFSAERLKGVDSTLKIQPAELGDSAVYLCASSQAPSGSYNEQFFGPGTRLTVL.

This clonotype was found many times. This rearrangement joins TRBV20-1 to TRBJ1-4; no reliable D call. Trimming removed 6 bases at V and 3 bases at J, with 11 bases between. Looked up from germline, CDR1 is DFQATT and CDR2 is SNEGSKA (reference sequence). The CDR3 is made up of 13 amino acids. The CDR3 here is CSAVLESNEKLFF. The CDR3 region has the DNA TGCAGTGCAGTTTTGGAGTCTAATGAAAAACTGTTTTTT.

This chain's CDR3 is CASSTRDRRVTDTQYF. CDR3 in DNA: TGTGCCAGCAGCACCAGGGACAGGAGAGTCACAGATACGCAGTATTTT. This chain links TRBV7-9 with TRBJ2-3, with TRBD1 matching over 8 bases. The CDR3 totals 16 residues. Germline V gene lookup returns CDR1 SEHNR and CDR2 FQNEAQ (reference sequence). The junction had 9 bases not matched to a gene; V was cut back by 5 bases and J by 2 bases.

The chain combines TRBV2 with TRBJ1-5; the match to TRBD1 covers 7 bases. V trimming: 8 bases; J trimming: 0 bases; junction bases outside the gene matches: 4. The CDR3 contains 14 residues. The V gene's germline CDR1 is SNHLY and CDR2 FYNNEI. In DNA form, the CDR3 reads TGTGCCAGCCGGGACAGTTCTAGCAATCAGCCCCAGCATTTT. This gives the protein CASRDSSSNQPQHF.

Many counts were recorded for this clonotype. As DNA, the CDR3 is TGCAGCGTTGAAGCACTTACTTACACAGATACGCAGTATTTT. Translated: CSVEALTYTDTQYF. The V and J genes are TRBV29-1 and TRBJ2-3; no reliable D call. The CDR3 extends over 14 amino acids. V was pared by 1 base and J by 2 bases, with 10 bases between. Germline values: CDR1 SQVTM, CDR2 ANQGSEA.

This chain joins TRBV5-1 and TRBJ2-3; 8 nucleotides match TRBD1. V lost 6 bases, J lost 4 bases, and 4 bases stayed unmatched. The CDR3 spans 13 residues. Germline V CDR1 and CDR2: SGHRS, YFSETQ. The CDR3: CASMRTGPDTQYF. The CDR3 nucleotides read TGCGCCAGCATGAGGACAGGGCCAGATACGCAGTATTTT.

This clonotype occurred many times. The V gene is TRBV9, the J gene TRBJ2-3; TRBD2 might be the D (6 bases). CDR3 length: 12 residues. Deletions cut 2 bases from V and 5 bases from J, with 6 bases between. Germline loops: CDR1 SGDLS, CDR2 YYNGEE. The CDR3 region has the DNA TGTGCCAGCAGCGTGGAGGGAGATACGCAGTATTTT. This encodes CASSVEGDTQYF.

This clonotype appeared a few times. Here the CDR3 DNA reads TGTGCCAGCTATACAGGGGTTGGAAACACCATATATTTT. Protein sequence: CASYTGVGNTIYF. The J gene is TRBJ1-3, the V gene TRBV2; 7 bases are a match to TRBD1. V lost 8 bases, J lost 3 bases, and 4 bases stayed unmatched. Looked up from germline, CDR1 is SNHLY and CDR2 is FYNNEI. CDR3 length equals 13 residues. Looking up the rest from reference TRBV2 and TRBJ1-3 gives the full variable domain: EPEVTQTPSHQVTQMGQEVILRCVPISNHLYFYWYRQILGQKVEFLVSFYNNEISEKSEIFDDQFSVERPDGSNFTLKIRSTKLEDSAMYFCASYTGVGNTIYFGEGSWLTVV.